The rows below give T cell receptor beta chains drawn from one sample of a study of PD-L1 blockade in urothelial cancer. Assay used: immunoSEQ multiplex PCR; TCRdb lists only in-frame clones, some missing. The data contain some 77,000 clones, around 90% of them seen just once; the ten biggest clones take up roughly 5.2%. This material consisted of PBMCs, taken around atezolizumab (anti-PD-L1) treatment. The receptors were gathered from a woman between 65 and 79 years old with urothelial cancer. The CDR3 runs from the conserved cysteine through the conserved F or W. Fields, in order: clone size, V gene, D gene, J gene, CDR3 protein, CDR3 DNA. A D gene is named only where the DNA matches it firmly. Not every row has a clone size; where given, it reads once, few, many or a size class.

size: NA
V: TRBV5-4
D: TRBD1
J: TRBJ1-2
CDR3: CASSLAQGRYGYTF
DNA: TGTGCCAGCAGCTTGGCACAGGGGAGGTATGGCTACACCTTC

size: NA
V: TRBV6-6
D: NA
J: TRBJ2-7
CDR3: CASSYGEIAAFYEQYF
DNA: TGTGCCAGCAGTTATGGAGAGATAGCCGCCTTCTACGAGCAGTACTTC

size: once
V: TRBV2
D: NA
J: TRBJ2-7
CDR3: CASSYGQTYEQYF
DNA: TGTGCCAGCAGCTACGGACAGACCTACGAGCAGTACTTC

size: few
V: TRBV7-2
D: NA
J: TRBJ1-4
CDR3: CASSPGATNEKLFF
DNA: TGTGCCAGCAGCCCAGGGGCAACTAATGAAAAACTGTTTTTT

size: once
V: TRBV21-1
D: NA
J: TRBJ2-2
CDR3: CASSKPLIDRVTGELFF
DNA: TGTGCCAGCAGCAAACCACTCATCGACAGGGTCACCGGGGAGCTGTTTTTT

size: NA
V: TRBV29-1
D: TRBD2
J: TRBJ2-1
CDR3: CSVECPAGDAGEQFF
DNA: TGCAGCGTTGAATGCCCAGCGGGGGACGCGGGCGAGCAGTTCTTC

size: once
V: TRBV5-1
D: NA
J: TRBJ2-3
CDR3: CASSLEGQSTDTQYF
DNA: TGCGCCAGCAGCTTGGAGGGGCAGAGCACAGATACGCAGTATTTT

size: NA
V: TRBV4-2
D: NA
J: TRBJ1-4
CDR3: CASSQRAGLATNEKLFF
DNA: TGTGCCAGCAGCCAACGAGCAGGGCTCGCAACTAATGAAAAACTGTTTTTT

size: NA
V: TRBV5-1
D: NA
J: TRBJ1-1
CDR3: CASSFSVNTEAFF
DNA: TGCGCCAGCAGCTTCAGTGTGAACACTGAAGCTTTCTTT

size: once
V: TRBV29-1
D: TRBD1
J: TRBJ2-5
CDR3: CSVEWGQGETQYF
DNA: TGCAGCGTTGAGTGGGGACAGGGAGAGACCCAGTACTTC

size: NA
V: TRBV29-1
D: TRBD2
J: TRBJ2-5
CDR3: CSVWGLAGDWQETQYF
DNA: TGCAGCGTTTGGGGACTAGCGGGGGACTGGCAAGAGACCCAGTACTTC

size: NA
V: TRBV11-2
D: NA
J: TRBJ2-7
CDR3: CASSFSDWESAEQYF
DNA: TGTGCCAGCAGCTTTTCGGACTGGGAGTCGGCCGAGCAGTACTTC

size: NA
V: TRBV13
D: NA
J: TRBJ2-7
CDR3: CASSLSGFYEQYF
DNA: TGTGCCAGCAGCCTCAGCGGGTTCTACGAGCAGTACTTC

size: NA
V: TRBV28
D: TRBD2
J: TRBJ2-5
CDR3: CASSFLGLASETQYF
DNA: TGTGCCAGCAGTTTTCTCGGACTAGCCTCAGAGACCCAGTACTTC

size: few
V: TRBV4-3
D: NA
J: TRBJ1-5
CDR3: CASSQDRWEGPQHF
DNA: TGCGCCAGCAGCCAAGATAGGTGGGAGGGGCCCCAGCATTTT

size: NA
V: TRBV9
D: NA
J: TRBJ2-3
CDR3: CASSVFGTASTDTQYF
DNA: TGTGCCAGCAGCGTATTCGGGACTGCTAGCACAGATACGCAGTATTTT

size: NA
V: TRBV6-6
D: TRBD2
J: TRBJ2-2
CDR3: CASSYSTGRGTGELFF
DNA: TGTGCCAGCAGTTACTCGACCGGGAGGGGCACCGGGGAGCTGTTTTTT

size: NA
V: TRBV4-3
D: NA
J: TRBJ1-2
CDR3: CASSQEAQGQAGYTF
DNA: TGCGCCAGCAGCCAAGAAGCACAGGGTCAGGCGGGCTACACCTTC

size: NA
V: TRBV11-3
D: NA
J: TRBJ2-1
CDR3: CASSLDNRFPYNEQFF
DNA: TGTGCCAGCAGCTTAGATAACAGGTTCCCCTACAATGAGCAGTTCTTC

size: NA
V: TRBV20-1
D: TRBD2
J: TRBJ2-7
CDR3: CSAGGTYEQYF
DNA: TGCAGTGCGGGGGGGACCTACGAGCAGTACTTC

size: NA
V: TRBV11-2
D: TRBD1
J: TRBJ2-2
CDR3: CASSLAPTGVTGELFF
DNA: TGTGCCAGCAGCTTAGCCCCTACAGGGGTCACCGGGGAGCTGTTTTTT

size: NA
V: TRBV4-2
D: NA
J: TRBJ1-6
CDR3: CASSQDVGGAGSPLHF
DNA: TGTGCCAGCAGCCAAGATGTAGGAGGGGCCGGCTCACCCCTCCACTTT

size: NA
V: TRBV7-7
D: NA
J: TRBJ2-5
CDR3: CASSLDRGSGQETQYF
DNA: TGTGCCAGCAGCTTAGATAGGGGGTCGGGTCAAGAGACCCAGTACTTC

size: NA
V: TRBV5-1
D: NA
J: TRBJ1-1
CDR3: CASRFTESNTEAFF
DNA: TGCGCCAGCAGATTCACCGAGTCTAACACTGAAGCTTTCTTT

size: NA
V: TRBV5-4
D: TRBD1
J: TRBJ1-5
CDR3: CASSAQGASPQPQHF
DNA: TGTGCCAGCAGCGCCCAGGGGGCCTCCCCCCAGCCCCAGCATTTT

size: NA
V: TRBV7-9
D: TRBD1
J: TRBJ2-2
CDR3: CASSLIRQGRNTGELFF
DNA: TGTGCCAGCAGCTTAATCCGACAGGGGCGAAACACCGGGGAGCTGTTTTTT

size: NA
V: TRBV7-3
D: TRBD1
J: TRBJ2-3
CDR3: CASSPQGADTQYF
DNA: TGTGCCAGCAGCCCCCAGGGGGCAGATACGCAGTATTTT

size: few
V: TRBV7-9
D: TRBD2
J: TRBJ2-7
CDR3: CASSRTRGAGVPYEQYF
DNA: TGTGCCAGCAGCCGAACAAGAGGAGCGGGAGTTCCCTACGAGCAGTACTTC

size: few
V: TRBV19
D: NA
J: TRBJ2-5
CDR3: CASSMLTGRGETQYF
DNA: TGTGCCAGTAGTATGCTAACAGGGAGGGGAGAGACCCAGTACTTC

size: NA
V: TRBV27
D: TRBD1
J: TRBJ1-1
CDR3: CASSGRGGATEAFF
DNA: TGTGCCAGCAGTGGGCGAGGGGGCGCCACTGAAGCTTTCTTT

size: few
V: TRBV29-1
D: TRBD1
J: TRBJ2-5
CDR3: CSVDWTGASKETQYF
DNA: TGCAGCGTTGATTGGACAGGGGCGAGTAAGGAGACCCAGTACTTC

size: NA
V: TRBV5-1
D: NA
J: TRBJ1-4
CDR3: CASSSGKGDEKLFF
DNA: TGCGCCAGCAGCTCAGGCAAGGGAGATGAAAAACTGTTTTTT

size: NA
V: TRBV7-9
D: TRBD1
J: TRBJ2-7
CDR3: CASSLADRALEQYF
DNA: TGTGCCAGCAGCTTAGCGGACAGGGCACTCGAGCAGTACTTC

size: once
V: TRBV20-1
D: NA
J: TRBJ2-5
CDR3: CSGTAQETQYF
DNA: TGCAGTGGGACAGCTCAAGAGACCCAGTACTTC

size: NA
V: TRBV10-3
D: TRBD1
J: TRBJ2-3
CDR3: CAISVRDRGADTQYF
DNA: TGTGCCATCAGTGTCCGGGACAGGGGAGCAGATACGCAGTATTTT

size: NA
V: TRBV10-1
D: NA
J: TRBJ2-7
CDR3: CASSVGQIYEQYF
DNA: TGCGCCAGCAGTGTGGGGCAGATATACGAGCAGTACTTC

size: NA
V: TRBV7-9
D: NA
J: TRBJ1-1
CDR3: CASSSWTVDTEAFF
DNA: TGTGCCAGCAGCTCCTGGACAGTAGACACTGAAGCTTTCTTT

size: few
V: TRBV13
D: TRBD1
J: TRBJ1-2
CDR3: CASSLNQGEGGYTF
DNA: TGTGCCAGCAGCTTAAACCAGGGGGAAGGGGGCTACACCTTC

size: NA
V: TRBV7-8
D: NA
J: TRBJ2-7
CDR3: CASSLLPRAAGGNYEQYF
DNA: TGTGCCAGCAGCTTACTACCCCGGGCAGCAGGAGGCAATTACGAGCAGTACTTC

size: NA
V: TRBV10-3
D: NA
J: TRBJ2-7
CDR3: CAISGGGGPYEQYF
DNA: TGTGCCATCAGTGGTGGCGGGGGCCCCTACGAGCAGTACTTC

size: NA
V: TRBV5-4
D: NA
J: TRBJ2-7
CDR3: CASSLKQGFGDEQYF
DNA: TGTGCCAGCAGCTTAAAACAGGGATTTGGTGACGAGCAGTACTTC

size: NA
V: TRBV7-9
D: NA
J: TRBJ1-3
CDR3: CASSTGRGSGNTIYF
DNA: TGTGCCAGCAGCACAGGAAGGGGATCGGGAAACACCATATATTTT

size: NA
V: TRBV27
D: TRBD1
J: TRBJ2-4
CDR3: CASSLYWRGQGPKNIQYF
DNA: TGTGCCAGCAGTTTATATTGGCGGGGACAGGGTCCGAAAAACATTCAGTACTTC

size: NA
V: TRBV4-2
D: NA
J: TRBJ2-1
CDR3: CASSQPGLVDNEQFF
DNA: TGTGCCAGCAGCCAACCGGGACTGGTGGACAATGAGCAGTTCTTC

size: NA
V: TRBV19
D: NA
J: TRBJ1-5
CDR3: CASSIEGGWGNQPQHF
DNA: TGTGCCAGTAGTATAGAGGGGGGTTGGGGCAATCAGCCCCAGCATTTT

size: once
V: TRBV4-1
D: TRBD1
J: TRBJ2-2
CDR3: CASSPTYSGQVYTGELFF
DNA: TGCGCCAGCAGCCCGACCTACTCGGGACAGGTTTACACCGGGGAGCTGTTTTTT